These T cell receptor beta chains were read from a single sample in a study of CD4 and CD8 cells across lung adenocarcinoma regions. TCRdb independently ran MiXCR on the PCR reads; one entry per CDR3 protein. The sample yields 8,500 to 10,000 distinct CDR3 sequences, 40% to 65% seen once. Sequencing was done on a sample of CD4+ T cells from the margin of a lung tumor. These receptors came from a male donor with lung adenocarcinoma. The CD4 and CD8 labels of this study may be unreliable. Both conserved end residues are part of each CDR3. D genes are given only for firm matches. Not every row has a clone size; where given, it reads once, few, many or a size class.

d_call clone_size j_call v_call cdr3_aa cdr3_nt
- - TRBJ2-1 TRBV7-6 CASSSGTFNEQFF TGTGCCAGCAGCTCCGGGACTTTTAATGAGCAGTTCTTC
- - TRBJ1-1 TRBV25-1 CASRGENTEAFF TGTGCCAGCAGGGGTGAGAACACTGAAGCTTTCTTT
TRBD1 - TRBJ2-3 TRBV10-3 CAASDRIADTQYF TGTGCCGCCTCGGACAGGATAGCAGATACGCAGTATTTT
- - TRBJ1-3 TRBV6-1 CASSRPFQADSGNTIYF TGTGCCAGCAGCCGTCCATTCCAGGCGGACTCTGGAAACACCATATATTTT
- many TRBJ2-7 TRBV25-1 CASSEKGLDPYEQYF TGTGCCAGCAGTGAGAAGGGGTTGGACCCCTACGAGCAGTACTTC
- - TRBJ2-5 TRBV3-1 CASSQGVGGPAQDTQYF TGTGCCAGCAGCCAGGGGGTCGGAGGACCGGCCCAAGATACCCAGTACTTC
- many TRBJ1-1 TRBV30 CAERPQANTEAFF TGTGCTGAACGGCCACAGGCGAACACTGAAGCTTTCTTT
TRBD1 many TRBJ2-3 TRBV6-1 CASSSTGLGTDTQYF TGTGCCAGCAGCTCGACAGGGTTAGGAACAGATACGCAGTATTTT
- once TRBJ2-1 TRBV27 CASSLGTNNEQFF TGTGCCAGCAGTTTAGGGACAAACAATGAGCAGTTCTTC
TRBD1 many TRBJ1-5 TRBV7-2 CASSRTGKGQPQHF TGTGCCAGCAGCCGGACAGGGAAGGGTCAGCCCCAGCATTTT
- - TRBJ2-4 TRBV7-2 CASSSSPGEQYF TGTGCCAGCAGCTCATCCCCGGGTGAGCAGTACTTC
TRBD1 medium-sized TRBJ1-1 TRBV6-1 CASRPDRGSAFF TGTGCCAGCAGGCCGGACAGGGGGTCAGCTTTCTTT
TRBD2 few TRBJ2-5 TRBV6-1 CASRRIGLAGGGNQETQYF TGTGCCAGCAGACGGATCGGACTAGCGGGAGGTGGTAACCAAGAGACCCAGTACTTC
- - TRBJ2-3 TRBV10-3 CAMSLEAVSTGTQYF TGTGCCATGAGCCTAGAGGCTGTGAGCACAGGGACGCAGTATTTT
- once TRBJ2-6 TRBV9 CASSPRGRAGANVLTF TGTGCCAGCAGCCCTCGAGGGCGGGCTGGGGCCAACGTCCTGACTTTC
TRBD2 - TRBJ2-5 TRBV10-2 CASRQGTSGSGEQYF TGCGCTTCTCGGCAGGGGACTAGCGGGAGCGGTGAGCAGTACTTC
TRBD1 - TRBJ2-5 TRBV6-5 CASGYTGTDLGQYF TGTGCCAGCGGTTACACCGGGACAGATCTTGGTCAGTACTTC
TRBD2 many TRBJ2-2 TRBV4-2 CASSQGGGAGGELFF TGTGCCAGCAGCCAAGGCGGGGGGGCGGGCGGGGAGCTGTTTTTT
TRBD1 - TRBJ2-7 TRBV6-1 CASRADRATYEQYF TGTGCCAGCAGGGCGGACAGGGCTACCTACGAGCAGTACTTC
- many TRBJ2-2 TRBV4-2 CASSPGLANTGELFF TGTGCCAGCAGCCCAGGCCTAGCTAACACCGGGGAGCTGTTTTTT
- - TRBJ2-3 TRBV10-3 CAIRGNWGTDTQYF TGTGCCATCAGGGGTAACTGGGGCACAGATACGCAGTATTTC
TRBD2 - TRBJ2-3 TRBV6-5 CASSYSGTSGRPDTQYF TGTGCCAGCAGTTACTCGGGGACTAGCGGGAGACCAGATACGCAGTATTTT
TRBD2 - TRBJ2-3 TRBV6-1 CASSERWTSGSLDTQYF TGTGCCAGCAGTGAACGTTGGACTAGCGGGAGTCTAGATACGCAGTATTTT
- medium-sized TRBJ2-4 TRBV11-1 CASSLDFRRLAKNIQYF TGTGCCAGCAGCTTAGATTTCCGGAGACTAGCCAAAAACATTCAGTACTTC
TRBD2 - TRBJ2-1 TRBV6-1 CASSPWGGRKEQFF TGTGCCAGCAGTCCTTGGGGCGGGAGGAAAGAGCAGTTCTTC
- many TRBJ1-1 TRBV6-2/TRBV6-3 CATATGNTEAFF TGTGCCACCGCGACAGGGAACACTGAAGCTTTCTTT
- few TRBJ1-5 TRBV4-3 CASSQELTQPQHF TGCGCCAGCAGCCAAGAACTAACTCAGCCCCAGCATTTT
- - TRBJ1-4 TRBV6-1 CASSERAGVSEKLFF TGTGCCAGCAGTGAACGGGCAGGGGTCAGCGAAAAACTGTTTTTT
- few TRBJ1-1 TRBV7-8 CASSYLWEGNTEAFF TGTGCCAGCAGCTACCTATGGGAGGGGAACACTGAAGCTTTCTTT
- - TRBJ1-5 TRBV6-1 CASSASGNSNQPQHF TGTGCCAGCAGTGCGTCAGGTAATAGCAATCAGCCCCAGCATTTT
TRBD2 once TRBJ2-4 TRBV6-1 CASGAGRGGKNTQYF TGTGCCAGCGGTGCGGGGCGGGGGGGGAAAAATACGCAGTATTTC
TRBD1 - TRBJ1-2 TRBV10-3 CAAGTEPGQGDYGYTF TGTGCTGCTGGCACAGAACCGGGACAGGGTGACTATGGCTACACCTTC
TRBD1 - TRBJ2-1 TRBV6-1 CASSEDGTGTYNEQFF TGTGCCAGCAGTGAAGATGGGACAGGGACCTACAATGAGCAGTTCTTC
- - TRBJ2-7 TRBV10-3 CATGLDPTDMQYF TGTGCCACCGGGCTGGACCCCACAGACATGCAGTACTTC
TRBD1 - TRBJ2-3 TRBV6-1 CASRARDRQNTDTQYF TGTGCCAGCAGGGCCCGGGACAGGCAAAACACAGATACGCAGTATTTT
- - TRBJ2-1 TRBV14 CASSPGTHFNEQFF TGTGCCAGCAGCCCGGGGACTCACTTTAATGAGCAGTTCTTC
- - TRBJ2-1 TRBV12-3/TRBV12-4 CASNGPGRPLDEQFF TGTGCCAGCAATGGTCCGGGACGACCTTTGGATGAGCAGTTCTTC
TRBD1 - TRBJ2-1 TRBV6-1 CASSEWGQGSNEQFF TGTGCCAGCAGTGAATGGGGACAGGGAAGCAATGAGCAGTTCTTC
- - TRBJ2-1 TRBV27 CASSLSSRGNYNEQFF TGTGCCAGCAGTTTATCATCCCGGGGTAACTACAATGAGCAGTTCTTC
TRBD2 - TRBJ2-3 TRBV7-3 CAGKGWRECRDTQYF TGTGCCGGGAAGGGGTGGCGGGAGTGTAGAGATACGCAGTATTTT
- - TRBJ2-3 TRBV27 CASSLCRVSGPFGTNIQYF TGTGCCAGCAGTTTATGTCGGGTTTCAGGCCCGTTTGGCACAAACATTCAGTATTTT
- - TRBJ1-1 TRBV6-1 CASGRVMDTEAFF TGTGCCAGCGGTCGGGTAATGGACACTGAAGCTTTCTTT
TRBD1 - TRBJ2-1 TRBV6-5 CASSYSSGTGGNEQFF TGTGCCAGCAGTTACTCGTCCGGGACAGGGGGCAATGAGCAGTTCTTC
- few TRBJ2-4 TRBV6-1 CASSNWAGLAKNIQYF TGTGCCAGCAGCAACTGGGCGGGCCTAGCCAAAAACATTCAGTACTTC
- - TRBJ2-3 TRBV10-3 CAGRGGLEQDTQYF TGTGCGGGGAGAGGGGGGCTTGAGCAAGATACGCAGTATTTC
TRBD1 many TRBJ2-1 TRBV9 CASSGTGAYNEQFF TGTGCCAGCAGCGGGACAGGGGCTTACAATGAGCAGTTCTTC
- - TRBJ2-7 TRBV6-1 CASSEEPTPYEQYF TGTGCCAGCAGTGAAGAACCTACTCCCTACGAGCAGTACTTC
- - TRBJ2-4 TRBV27 CATGPGAKNTQYF TGTGCCACCGGGCCGGGAGCCAAAAATACGCAGTATTTC
TRBD2 - TRBJ2-7 TRBV11-3 CASSGGGGGGMIDEQYF TGTGCCAGCAGCGGGGGGGGGGGGGGGGGGATGATCGACGAGCAGTACTTC
- - TRBJ1-1 TRBV6-1 CASSEAENTEAFF TGTGCCAGCAGTGAAGCAGAGAACACTGAAGCTTTCTTT
TRBD1 - TRBJ1-4 TRBV4-2 CASSPPATGSEKLFF TGTGCCAGCAGCCCCCCGGCGACAGGGTCTGAAAAACTGTTTTTT
TRBD1 many TRBJ2-7 TRBV10-3 CAISSNRDRSLHEQYF TGTGCCATCAGCTCCAACCGGGACAGGTCTCTTCACGAGCAGTACTTC
- medium-sized TRBJ1-1 TRBV4-1 CASSQQGVMNTEAFF TGCGCCAGCAGCCAACAAGGGGTTATGAACACTGAAGCTTTCTTT
- many TRBJ1-2 TRBV10-3 CAISGDTANYGYTF TGTGCCATCAGTGGGGACACCGCTAACTATGGCTACACCTTC
- - TRBJ2-4 TRBV6-1 CASSEQQRRSAKDTQYF TGTGCCAGCAGTGAGCAGCAACGAAGGAGTGCCAAAGACACTCAGTACTTC
- - TRBJ2-5 TRBV7-2 CASSLAGILSGAETQYF TGTGCCAGCAGCTTAGCGGGGATTCTCTCGGGGGCAGAGACCCAGTACTTC
TRBD2 many TRBJ2-1 TRBV7-2 CASSLRGLGENEQFF TGTGCCAGCAGCTTACGAGGACTAGGGGAGAATGAGCAGTTCTTC
- - TRBJ2-5 TRBV11-3 CASSTGDSEETQYF TGTGCCAGCAGCACGGGGGACAGTGAAGAGACCCAGTACTTC
- - TRBJ1-4 TRBV6-1 CASSEAQGFREKLFF TGTGCCAGCAGTGAAGCGCAGGGTTTTCGTGAAAAACTGTTTTTT